The rows below give T cell receptor beta chains drawn from one sample of a study of blood T cell repertoires in COVID-19. TCRdb keeps only in-frame clones here, not all; method: immunoSEQ multiplex PCR. The sample includes 55,000 to 60,000 clones, over 65% of them seen just once. Sequenced material: peripheral blood. The receptors derive from a man aged 35 to 55 with active COVID-19. CDR3s leave out the opening cysteine and the closing phenylalanine or tryptophan.

ASSSAANYGYT	TRBV10-1	TRBJ1-2
ASSPETGVMNTEAF	TRBV5-6	TRBJ1-1
ASSYGWGESQH	TRBV6-5	TRBJ1-5
ASSYHTDTQY	TRBV2	TRBJ2-3
ASSLESRGHYGYT	TRBV11-2	TRBJ1-2
ASRVAGGLETQY	TRBV27	TRBJ2-5
ASVGLAWDNEQF	TRBV19	TRBJ2-1
ASSLLGLAGEAYEQY	TRBV5-4	TRBJ2-7
ASSFFSPSPSNEQF	TRBV7-8	TRBJ2-1
AWSRTDTGELF	TRBV30	TRBJ2-2
AISDRGRSEAF	TRBV10-3	TRBJ1-1
ASSQELGQGTYGYT	TRBV14	TRBJ1-2
ASSPQDPGDEQF	TRBV19	TRBJ2-1
ASSQLTSGSSYEQY	TRBV4-1	TRBJ2-7
ASSQVARANNEQF	TRBV3-1/TRBV3-2	TRBJ2-1
SGGQGAHGELF	TRBV29-1	TRBJ2-2
ASSHKQLSYNEQF	TRBV5-4	TRBJ2-1
ASSLGLAGVRGEQY	TRBV5-5	TRBJ2-7
ASSHEAGGTDTQY	TRBV28	TRBJ2-3
AWSVAGAGANVLT	TRBV30	TRBJ2-6
ASSLARRLADLRETQY	TRBV7-9	TRBJ2-5
ASSLASGSAYNEQF	TRBV7-6	TRBJ2-1
ASSPPGAGRPTDTQY	TRBV18	TRBJ2-3